A selection of T cell receptor beta chains follows, all from one sample in a study of OX40 agonist ivuxolimab in advanced cancers. Sequenced by immunoSEQ multiplex PCR; TCRdb stores in-frame clones only, minus some. The repertoire holds about 45,000 clones, with 88% as singletons. This specimen consisted of CD4+ or CD8+ T cells sorted from blood, obtained in a trial of the OX40 agonist ivuxolimab. These receptors were taken from an adult with an advanced solid tumor such as melanoma, head and neck, liver or kidney cancer. Each CDR3 is given with its conserved first and last residue. A D gene is named only where the DNA matches it firmly. Clone size is shown for a subset of rows, as once, few, many or a class of expanded clone.

>TRBV30|NA|NA
CAWSGVATQYF
>TRBV25-1|NA|NA
CASSAHTAGANVLTF
>TRBV11-2|NA|once
CASSPPRGSYNEQFF
>TRBV7-2|TRBD2|once
CASSSLTTSGRAYEQYF
>TRBV27|TRBD2|NA
CASSPFTGTSGRVFTDTQYF
>TRBV14|NA|NA
CASTRWAGTYNEQFF
>TRBV7-6|NA|NA
CASSLGRPGNTGELFF
>TRBV5-6|NA|NA
CASSLRGTNEKLFF
>TRBV19|NA|NA
CASSGLGTGANVLTF
>TRBV6-4|TRBD1|NA
CASSGYRGRRLEGWFF
>TRBV29-1|NA|NA
CSVLRGYNEQFF
>TRBV5-4|TRBD2|NA
CASSLGAPPGGENIQYF
>TRBV11-2|NA|NA
CASSQRSSSGNTIYF